These 15 T cell receptor beta chains came from one sample sequenced in a study of CD4 T cells in relation to SARS-CoV-2 and coronaviruses. Some clones are missing from TCRdb's copy, which holds only in-frame ones; the method was immunoSEQ multiplex PCR. The sample has fewer than 45,000 clones; around 82% are singletons. Their target antigens are unknown. The sequenced material came from naive CD4+ T cells from PBMCs, cultured in vitro. Documented subset: naive CD4+ T cells isolated by negative enrichment. The receptor source for this set is an adult with COVID-19.

This chain connects TRBV7-3 to TRBJ2-1, with D tentatively TRBD1 (7 bases). Trimming removed 5 bases from V and 8 bases from J, with 16 bases in between. This CDR3 has 14 residues. Germline V gives CDR1 SGHTA, CDR2 FQGTGA. For the CDR3, the DNA is TGTGCCAGCAGCCCACAGGGGCGGGGCGATGAGCAGTTCTTC. This codes for CASSPQGRGDEQFF.

V usage is TRBV5-4 and J usage is TRBJ1-1; D not certain. The CDR3 has 15 amino acids. The V end lost 0 bases, the J end lost 1 base, and 10 bases lay between the germline ends. Germline lookup yields CDR1 SGHNT and CDR2 YYREEE (reference sequence). The CDR3 DNA sequence: TGTGCCAGCAGCTTGGCCAGGACGGCGAACACTGAAGCTTTCTTT. Translation: CASSLARTANTEAFF.

The rearrangement joins TRBV10-1 to TRBJ2-1, with TRBD2 matching 9 bases. Germline-derived CDR1 and CDR2 are WNHNN and SYGVQD (reference sequence). This CDR3 comprises 18 residues. The J segment lost 0 bases and the V segment lost 7 bases, leaving 13 bases of the junction unmatched. The CDR3 loop reads CASTRSGGRPSSYNEQFF. The DNA for the CDR3 is TGCGCCAGCACCCGCAGCGGGGGGCGACCTAGCTCCTACAATGAGCAGTTCTTC.

The chain employs TRBV6-4 and TRBJ2-3; 10 nucleotides match TRBD1. The CDR3 runs to 15 residues. The trim removed 6 bases at V and 2 bases at J, leaving 5 bases unmatched. Germline V gene sequence: CDR1 MRHNA, CDR2 SNTAGT. The chain's CDR3 is CASSPGTGDTDTQYF. CDR3 nucleotide sequence: TGTGCCAGCAGCCCCGGGACAGGGGACACAGATACGCAGTATTTT.

The chain employs TRBV19 and TRBJ1-4; perhaps TRBD1 as D (5 bases). Germline CDR1 reads LNHDA; CDR2 reads SQIVND (reference sequence). V gave up 5 bases and J gave up 4 bases, with 11 bases separating them. CDR3 size: 14 residues. The DNA for the CDR3 is TGTGCCAGTAGTGAACAGGTCTATAATGAAAAACTGTTTTTT. As protein: CASSEQVYNEKLFF.

The CDR3 loop is CSGVGTSGTNIQYF. The CDR3 region has the DNA TGCAGCGGGGTGGGTACTAGCGGGACGAACATTCAGTACTTC. The chain carries TRBV29-1 and TRBJ2-4; TRBD2 aligns across 10 bases. Germline V gives CDR1 SQVTM, CDR2 ANQGSEA. The CDR3 runs 14 residues. V trimming: 7 bases; J trimming: 7 bases; junction bases outside the gene matches: 10.

J is TRBJ2-7 and V is TRBV5-1; 11 bases are a match to TRBD2. CDR3 length: 15 residues. V lost 4 bases and J lost 7; bases outside the gene matches: 10. The germline gives CDR1 SGHRS, CDR2 YFSETQ. CDR3 sequence (DNA): TGCGCCAGCAGCCCACTAGCGGGAGCGCCCTTAGAGCAGTACTTC. Protein sequence: CASSPLAGAPLEQYF.

This sequence joins TRBV18 and TRBJ1-2, with D perhaps TRBD1 (5 bases). V lost 3 bases, J lost 4 bases, and 21 bases lay in between. Germline V gene sequence: CDR1 KGHSH, CDR2 LQKENI. This CDR3 spans 17 amino acids. The CDR3 sequence is CASSPSGSGAGGYGYTF. In nucleotides, the CDR3 is TGTGCCAGCTCACCGTCAGGGTCGGGCGCCGGTGGCTATGGCTACACCTTC.

V usage is TRBV29-1 and J usage is TRBJ2-2, with TRBD2 identical over 10 bases. V trimming: 7 bases; J trimming: 6 bases; junction bases outside the gene matches: 11. CDR3 length: 15 residues. The V gene's germline CDR1 is SQVTM and CDR2 ANQGSEA. This chain's CDR3 is CSGAGTSDSPGELFF. CDR3 sequence (DNA): TGCAGCGGAGCCGGGACTAGCGATTCCCCCGGGGAGCTGTTTTTT.

The chain uses TRBV30 and TRBJ2-7; TRBD2 matches at 8 bases. V trimming: 4 bases; J trimming: 2 bases; junction bases outside the gene matches: 4. Germline V gene lookup returns CDR1 GTSNPN and CDR2 SVGIG (reference sequence). The CDR3 is made up of 13 amino acids. Here the CDR3 reads CAWKGGRTYEQYF. The CDR3 region has the DNA TGTGCCTGGAAGGGCGGGAGGACCTACGAGCAGTACTTC.

The chain uses TRBV6-6 and TRBJ1-1, with D hard to call. Between the trimmed V and J ends, which lost 5 bases and 1 base, there was a span of 11 bases. CDR3 length: 14 residues. Germline CDR1 MNHNY, CDR2 SVGAGI (reference sequence). This CDR3 is CASSQRETNTEAFF. The CDR3 nucleotides are TGTGCCAGCAGTCAGCGGGAGACGAACACTGAAGCTTTCTTT.

The chain carries TRBV3-1 (or the pseudogene TRBV3-2) and TRBJ2-7; D possibly corresponds to TRBD1 (5 bases). Germline V gene data show CDR1 as LGHDT and CDR2 as YNNKEL (reference sequence). The CDR3 has 15 residues. V shed 4 bases and J shed 3 bases, with 16 bases lying between them. Here the CDR3 reads CASSLRQNLGYEQYF. For the CDR3, the DNA is TGTGCCAGCAGCCTTCGACAGAACTTAGGCTACGAGCAGTACTTC.

The chain couples TRBV19 to TRBJ1-1, with D unclear. The CDR3 loop spans 13 amino acids. V was trimmed by 3 bases and J by 0 bases, leaving 5 bases between them. The germline gives CDR1 LNHDA, CDR2 SQIVND (reference sequence). CDR3: CASSIVVNTEAFF. DNA of the CDR3: TGTGCCAGTAGTATTGTGGTGAACACTGAAGCTTTCTTT.

The V gene is TRBV5-4, the J gene TRBJ1-2; D gene uncertain. V lost 5 bases and J lost 8, with 22 bases in between. This CDR3 is built from 15 residues. CDR1 is SGHNT, CDR2 YYREEE, per germline (reference sequence). The CDR3 sequence: CASSAGSGLSGGYTF. The CDR3 coding sequence is TGTGCCAGCAGTGCGGGGAGCGGCCTATCCGGGGGCTACACCTTC. Using reference TRBV5-4 and TRBJ1-2 for the parts outside the CDR3, the full variable domain is ETGVTQSPTHLIKTRGQQVTLRCSSQSGHNTVSWYQQALGQGPQFIFQYYREEENGRGNFPPRFSGLQFPNYSSELNVNALELDDSALYLCASSAGSGLSGGYTFGSGTRLTVV.

The chain recombines TRBV5-4 with TRBJ2-7; the D gene is possibly TRBD1 (6 bases). The CDR3 length is 16 residues. With 0 bases removed from V and 5 bases from J, the gap between germline ends came to 18 bases. Germline loops: CDR1 SGHNT, CDR2 YYREEE (reference sequence). The DNA for the CDR3 is TGTGCCAGCAGCTTGGTGGTTCCGGGCAGGGGCCACGAGCAGTACTTC. Translated, it gives CASSLVVPGRGHEQYF.